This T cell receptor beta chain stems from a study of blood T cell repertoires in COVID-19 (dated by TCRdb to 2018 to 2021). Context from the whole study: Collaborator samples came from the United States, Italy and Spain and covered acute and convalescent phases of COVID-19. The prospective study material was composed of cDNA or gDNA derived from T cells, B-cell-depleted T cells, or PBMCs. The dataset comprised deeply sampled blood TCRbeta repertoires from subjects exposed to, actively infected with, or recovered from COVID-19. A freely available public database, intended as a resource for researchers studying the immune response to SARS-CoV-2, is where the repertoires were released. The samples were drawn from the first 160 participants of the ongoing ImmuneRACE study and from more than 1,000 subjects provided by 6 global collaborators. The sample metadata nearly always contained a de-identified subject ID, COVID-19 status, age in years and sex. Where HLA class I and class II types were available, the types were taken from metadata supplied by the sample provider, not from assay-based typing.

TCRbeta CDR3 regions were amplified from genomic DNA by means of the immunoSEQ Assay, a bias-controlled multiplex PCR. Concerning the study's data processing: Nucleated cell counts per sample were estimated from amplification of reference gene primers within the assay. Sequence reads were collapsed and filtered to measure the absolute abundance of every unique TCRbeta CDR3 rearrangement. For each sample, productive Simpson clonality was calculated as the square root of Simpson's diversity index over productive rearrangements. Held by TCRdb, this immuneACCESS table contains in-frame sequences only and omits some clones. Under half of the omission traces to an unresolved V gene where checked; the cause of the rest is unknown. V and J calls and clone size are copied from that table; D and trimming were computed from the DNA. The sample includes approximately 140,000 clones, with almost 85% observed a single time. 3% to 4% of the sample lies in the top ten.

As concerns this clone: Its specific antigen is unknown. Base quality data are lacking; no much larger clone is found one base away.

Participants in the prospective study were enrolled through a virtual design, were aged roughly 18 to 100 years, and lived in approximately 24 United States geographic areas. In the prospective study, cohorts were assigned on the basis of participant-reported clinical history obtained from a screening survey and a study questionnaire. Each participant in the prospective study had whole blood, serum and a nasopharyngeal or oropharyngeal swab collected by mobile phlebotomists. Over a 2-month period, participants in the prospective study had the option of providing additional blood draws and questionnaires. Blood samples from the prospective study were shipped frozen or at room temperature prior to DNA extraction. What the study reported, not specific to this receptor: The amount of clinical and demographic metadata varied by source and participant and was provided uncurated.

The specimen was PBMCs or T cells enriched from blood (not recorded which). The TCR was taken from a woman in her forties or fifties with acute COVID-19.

The CDR3 protein sequence reads: CASSLGHTTSYEQYF. In nucleotides, the sequence is TGTGCCAGCAGCTTAGGTCACACCACCTCCTACGAGCAGTACTTC. The V gene is TRBV11-2 and the J gene is TRBJ2-7, with the D gene not clear enough to name. CDR1 SGHAT and CDR2 FQNNGV were looked up in the germline V gene. From the cysteine through the phenylalanine, the CDR3 covers 15 amino acids. Kept here is only the CDR3 DNA, which spans 45 bases and is read in frame from base 1. Between the V and J ends, shortened by 1 base and 0 bases respectively, the junction contains 10 bases.